The TCR beta chain described here comes from a study of regulatory T cells in long-lasting Graves disease. The sample holds one count of this clonotype. Building of the TCR beta libraries involved iRepertoire HTBI primers and Arm-PCR of CDR3 regions. TCRdb processed the multiplex PCR reads anew with MiXCR; each CDR3 protein has one entry. The sample lists about 420,000 distinct CDR3 sequences, about a sixth occurring once. Germline assignment: CDR1 LNHDA and CDR2 SQIVND (reference sequence). The CDR3 runs to 14 residues. Trimming took 3 bases from V and 4 from J, leaving 9 bases between them. Time point meaning: newly diagnosed GD, antithyroid drugs for less than 3 months. After RNA was extracted from PBMCs, the TCR library was made from it. These same records also appear under a second study, on T cells in Graves' hyperthyroidism and ophthalmopathy.

The specimen comprised peripheral blood mononuclear cells (PBMCs), sampled at new diagnosis, from a patient treated with antithyroid drugs. The source is a woman aged 18-29 years with Graves disease. The V call is TRBV19, the J call TRBJ2-2; D call uncertain. The chain's CDR3 is CASSMGGPTGELFF. The CDR3 coding sequence is TGTGCCAGTAGTATGGGTGGGCCCACCGGGGAGCTGTTTTTT.